This T cell receptor (beta chain) appears in the sequencing data of a study of CD8 T cells in Susac syndrome. Whole-study context: Patients with Susac syndrome were therapy-naive, on corticosteroids, or on intravenous immunoglobulin alone at blood draw.

When the RNA was reverse transcribed, random hexamers were used with an input of about 0.45 to 1 ug. Amplification of TCR beta CDR3 across 54 Vbeta and 13 Jbeta was performed with immunoSEQ multiplex PCR. MiXCR, applied by TCRdb to the immunoSEQ multiplex PCR reads, yields one record per CDR3 protein. This sample has roughly 250,000 distinct CDR3 sequences, with approximately 95% found just once. V was clipped by 1 base and J by 2 bases, with 9 bases between them. CDR3 length equals 14 residues. Germline-derived CDR1 and CDR2 are SGHRS and YFSETQ. Broader study findings: Clonal expansion did not appear in Susac syndrome CD4+ T cell repertoires.

Details on this clonotype: Its specificity is unknown.

In Susac syndrome patients, recently defined diagnostic criteria for definite or probable disease were met. The chain recombines TRBV5-1 with TRBJ1-2, with a tentative D call TRBD1 (5 bases). The sample consisted of CD4+ T cells from PBMCs. The sequence came from a human donor with Susac syndrome. The CDR3 nucleotides are TGCGCCAGCAGCTTGAACAGGAACAACTATGGCTACACCTTC. Translated: CASSLNRNNYGYTF.